This record covers a single TCR beta chain. What it binds is not known. Primers: 60 Vbeta forward and 13 Jbeta reverse. Sequencing used immunoSEQ multiplex PCR; TCRdb keeps in-frame clones, though not all of them. There are 100,000 to 150,000 clones in the sample; 77% occur only once, and 13% lies in the top ten. This entry is derived from a study of cytomegalovirus exposure and HLA in healthy donors. Germline trimming cut 2 bases from V and 6 bases from J; bases unmatched to any gene: 6. The CDR3 spans 13 residues. CDR1 is GTSNPN, CDR2 SVGIG, per germline (reference sequence). General study results and limits: Later analysis revealed greater clonal expansion in HLA-associated TCR beta chains than in equally common others. Apparent HLA restriction characterized most CMV-associated TCR beta chains in a later analysis. Accounts indicate the classifier identified cytomegalovirus status with strong specificity and sensitivity.

This receptor was identified in a middle-aged woman in good health and CMV-seropositive. Source material: PBMCs. The chain is built from TRBV30 and TRBJ1-2; 7 nucleotides align to TRBD1. The CDR3 region has the DNA TGTGCCTGGAGTTCCGGGACAGTAAATGGCTACACCTTC. Protein sequence: CAWSSGTVNGYTF.